This TCR beta chain was captured by sequencing in a study of shared clonotypes between healthy human individuals. A remark on this clone: Its antigen is unidentified.

CD45RO-negative, CCR7-positively selected cells formed the naive CD8 fraction, excluding terminally differentiated effector memory CD45RA+ cells. Several immunoSEQ plates received, in even portions, the genomic DNA of each subset. Clones were read by immunoSEQ multiplex PCR, and TCRdb kept only the in-frame ones, dropping some. There are roughly 2 million clones in the sample; roughly 94% occur only once, and approximately 1.2% lies in the top ten. Findings and caveats of the study: Researchers found naive subsets generally carried larger estimated richness than memory subsets.

This CDR3 contains 16 residues. V shed 1 base, J shed 3 bases, and the junction held 6 bases outside the gene matches. Germline V gene sequence: CDR1 SGHDT, CDR2 YYEEEE. This clonotype was obtained from a man aged 18 to 30 in good health. The chain joins TRBV5-6 to TRBJ1-5, with 8 bases matching TRBD1. Input material: naive CD8+ T cells sorted from blood. The CDR3 reads CASSLSRTGPNQPQHF. The CDR3 DNA follows: TGTGCCAGCAGCTTGTCTCGGACAGGGCCCAATCAGCCCCAGCATTTT.